This entry lists 4 T cell receptor beta chains sequenced from one sample in a study of T-cell reconstitution after alpha-beta-depleted transplantation in children. The TCRbeta library was prepared with unique molecular identifiers. MiXCR, run by TCRdb on the PCR reads, gives a single entry per CDR3 protein. Among a few hundred thousand distinct CDR3 sequences listed, 43% were seen once. Sequenced material: PBMCs, taken before TCRalphabeta/CD19-depleted stem cell transplant. The receptors here all came from a girl aged 2-10 years with aplastic anemia, due to receive a stem cell transplant.

There are a few counts of this clonotype. This chain uses TRBV20-1 with TRBJ1-1, with TRBD1 as a possible D gene (6 bases). There are 14 residues in the CDR3. CDR1 and CDR2 (germline): DFQATT, SNEGSKA (reference sequence). The V and J ends lost 1 base and 5 bases respectively, with 14 bases between them. CDR3: CSARVQGRRTEAFF. In nucleotides, the CDR3 is TGCAGTGCTAGAGTTCAGGGGAGAAGGACTGAAGCTTTCTTT.

The V and J genes are TRBV10-3 and TRBJ2-3, with 9 bases matching TRBD2. CDR1 and CDR2 from the germline V gene are ENHRY and SYGVKD. V lost 5 bases, J lost 5 bases, and 5 bases stayed unmatched. The CDR3 covers 14 residues. CDR3 DNA: TGTGCCATCAGTAGCGGGGGGCGTCAAGATACGCAGTATTTT. Its translation is CAISSGGRQDTQYF.

CDR3: CSVERQSYGYTF. The CDR3 DNA sequence: TGCAGCGTTGAGCGGCAGAGCTATGGCTACACCTTC. V and J are TRBV29-1 and TRBJ1-2; no clear D. The CDR3 runs 12 residues. The germline CDR1 and CDR2 sequences are SQVTM and ANQGSEA. Deletions cut 3 bases from V and 4 bases from J, with 9 bases between.

This clonotype was found once. This may be a read error: a much more frequent sequence differs by one nucleotide. This chain joins TRBV4-1 and TRBJ1-1; D is unclear. Trimming removed 0 bases at V and 1 base at J, with 6 bases between. The CDR3 has 14 residues. Germline V gives CDR1 MGHRA, CDR2 YSYEKL. CDR3 sequence reads: CASSQDSPNTEAFF. The CDR3 nucleotides read TGCGCCAGCAGCCAAGACTCGCCGAACACTGAAGCTTTCTTT.